These 20 T cell receptor beta chains came from one sample sequenced in a study of cytomegalovirus exposure and HLA in healthy donors. Primers included in the PCR were 60 Vbeta and 13 Jbeta primers. The table came from immunoSEQ multiplex PCR; TCRdb's copy has only in-frame clones and leaves some out. The table shows under 200,000 clones, with approximately 80% occurring only once. The sample comprised PBMCs. These receptors were collected from a woman between 18 and 29 years old in good health and CMV-seronegative.

The chain uses TRBV5-1 and TRBJ1-1; D gene unclear. V lost 1 base and J lost 1, with 5 bases in between. Looked up from germline, CDR1 is SGHRS and CDR2 is YFSETQ. The CDR3 has 13 amino acids. The CDR3 DNA reads TGCGCCAGCAGCTTGACTAGGAACACTGAAGCTTTCTTT. Amino acids: CASSLTRNTEAFF.

The chain has TRBV6-5 and TRBJ1-3; the D gene is possibly TRBD1 (6 bases). Trimming pared 4 bases from V and 6 bases from J, leaving 13 bases between. This CDR3 is 14 amino acids long. From germline, CDR1 is MNHEY and CDR2 SVGAGI. CDR3 nucleotides: TGTGCCAGCAGTTCACAGGGCGATAAAAACACCATATATTTT. Protein: CASSSQGDKNTIYF.

This clone was detected once. This sequence joins TRBV7-9 and TRBJ1-1; TRBD1 matches at 7 bases. J lost 7 bases, V lost 8 bases, and 10 bases had no gene match. Per germline, CDR1 SEHNR and CDR2 FQNEAQ (reference sequence). This CDR3 contains 13 residues. Written as DNA, the CDR3 is TGTGCCAGCGTCCGAGGACAGGACTTTGAAGCTTTCTTT. This translates into CASVRGQDFEAFF.

The J gene is TRBJ1-1, the V gene TRBV11-3; 8 bases align to TRBD1. Per germline, CDR1 SGHNT and CDR2 YENEEA. The CDR3 sequence is 13 residues long. Unmatched junction bases numbered 8, after V lost 4 bases and J lost 10 bases. The CDR3 loop reads CASSSGQGGAAFF. The DNA for the CDR3 is TGTGCCAGCAGCTCTGGACAGGGTGGTGCAGCTTTCTTT.

This clone was seen a handful of times. The chain links TRBV15 to TRBJ2-1, with TRBD2 matching 11 bases. V lost 1 base, J lost 8 bases, and 10 bases stayed unmatched. This CDR3 has 17 amino acids. Germline-derived CDR1 and CDR2 are LNHNV and YYDKDF (reference sequence). The CDR3: CATSRGVLAGASDEQFF. The CDR3 coding sequence is TGTGCCACCAGCAGAGGAGTACTAGCGGGAGCGAGCGATGAGCAGTTCTTC.

V and J are TRBV28 and TRBJ2-7, with TRBD1 matching over 8 bases. Germline assignment: CDR1 MDHEN and CDR2 SYDVKM. Trimming removed 6 bases from V and 4 bases from J; junction bases left unmatched: 8. This CDR3 region has 14 residues. CDR3 loop: CASRPGQALYEQYF. The CDR3, as DNA: TGTGCCAGCAGGCCGGGACAGGCTTTGTACGAGCAGTACTTC.

V is TRBV19 and J is TRBJ1-4; 7 nucleotides agree with TRBD1. Germline CDR1 LNHDA, CDR2 SQIVND (reference sequence). The length of the CDR3 is 16 residues. Trimming removed 5 bases from V and 6 bases from J; junction bases left unmatched: 12. CDR3 region: CASSQRGVRGHEKLFF. The CDR3 bases are TGTGCCAGTAGTCAAAGAGGGGTTAGGGGGCATGAAAAACTGTTTTTT.

The V call is TRBV27, the J call TRBJ2-7, with TRBD2 as a possible D gene (5 bases). The germline V gene has CDR1 MNHEY and CDR2 SMNVEV (reference sequence). The V and J ends lost 2 bases and 3 bases respectively, with 8 bases between them. CDR3 length equals 13 residues. The CDR3 loop reads CASSLGGGYEQYF. The CDR3 region has the DNA TGTGCCAGCAGTTTAGGAGGAGGCTACGAGCAGTACTTC.

This chain joins TRBV5-1 and TRBJ2-5; 9 bases are shared with TRBD2. The J call may be mistaken, given a closer DNA end match to TRBJ2-7. Germline assignment: CDR1 SGHRS and CDR2 YFSETQ. There are 15 residues in the CDR3. Here the CDR3 reads CASSLTGTSYYEQYF. Written as DNA, the CDR3 is TGCGCCAGCAGCCTTACCGGGACTAGCTACTACGAGCAGTACTTC.

CDR3 sequence (DNA): TGTGCCAGCAGCCTCGGGACTTCTCTCCAGTTCTTC. Translating gives CASSLGTSLQFF. The chain uses TRBV7-2 and TRBJ2-1; D is possibly TRBD2 (6 bases). Germline values: CDR1 SGHTA, CDR2 FQGNSA. Trimming cost V 5 bases and J 13 bases, with 15 bases left between them. The CDR3 covers 12 residues.

The chain links TRBV18 to TRBJ1-1; D might be TRBD1 (6 bases). This CDR3 spans 15 amino acids. Germline CDR1 KGHSH, CDR2 LQKENI. Trimming took off 3 bases at V and 7 bases at J, with 18 bases between the two ends. Here the CDR3 DNA reads TGTGCCAGCTCACCGGAGATGGGTGTAGGGGGTGAAGCTTTCTTT. Its translation: CASSPEMGVGGEAFF.

This clone is a singleton in its sample. The chain combines TRBV28 with TRBJ2-1, with 9 bases that match TRBD2. Germline trimming cut 8 bases from V and 5 bases from J; bases unmatched to any gene: 28. This CDR3 comprises 21 residues. The germline V gene has CDR1 MDHEN and CDR2 SYDVKM. CDR3 in amino acids: CASPPRGGSRGAGGADNEQFF. DNA for the CDR3: TGTGCCAGCCCACCCCGAGGGGGCTCACGTGGGGCGGGAGGGGCAGACAATGAGCAGTTCTTC.

This chain uses TRBV11-3 with TRBJ2-1, with D unclear. The germline V gene has CDR1 SGHNT and CDR2 YENEEA. V lost 6 bases and J 10 bases, leaving 19 bases between the germline ends. This CDR3 contains 14 residues. The CDR3 DNA reads as TGTGCCAGCAGTCCCGGGTACCTATCCGGGGAGCAGTTCTTC. Encoded protein: CASSPGYLSGEQFF.

The table lists this clone with a count of one. J is TRBJ2-6 and V is TRBV11-1; the D is unclear. This CDR3 spans 17 amino acids. Germline V lookup: CDR1 SGHAT, CDR2 FQDESV (reference sequence). Trimming left V 4 bases short and J 4 bases short, with 17 bases between. DNA for the CDR3: TGTGCCAGCAGCTATCAAGCCGGTGCTCTGGGGGCCAACGTCCTGACTTTC. It codes for CASSYQAGALGANVLTF.

V and J are TRBV27 and TRBJ2-1; 8 nucleotides align to TRBD1. CDR3 length: 15 amino acids. Germline values: CDR1 MNHEY, CDR2 SMNVEV (reference sequence). After removal of 1 base from V and 5 bases from J, the junction contained 4 bases not matched to a gene. CDR3 region: CASSLLGQGNNEQFF. The CDR3 bases are TGTGCCAGCAGTTTATTAGGACAGGGCAACAATGAGCAGTTCTTC.

This clone was seen a few times. The rearrangement links TRBV7-9 to TRBJ2-1, with 7 bases lining up with TRBD1. Germline V lookup: CDR1 SEHNR, CDR2 FQNEAQ (reference sequence). The CDR3 spans 16 residues. J lost 6 bases, V lost 5 bases, and 13 bases had no gene match. For the CDR3, the DNA is TGTGCCAGCAGCCCGCCGGGGCAGGGGGATGGCAATGAGCAGTTCTTC. Translating it yields CASSPPGQGDGNEQFF.

The genes are TRBV19 and TRBJ1-2; TRBD1 matches at 9 bases. After removal of 4 bases from V and 9 bases from J, the junction contained 18 bases not matched to a gene. CDR1 LNHDA and CDR2 SQIVND come from the germline V gene (reference sequence). CDR3 length: 17 amino acids. CDR3 in amino acids: CASSNREPGQGPGCYTF. Here the CDR3 DNA reads TGTGCCAGTAGTAATCGGGAGCCAGGACAGGGGCCTGGTTGCTACACCTTC.

The chain uses TRBV6-4 and TRBJ2-1; 7 bases align to TRBD2. Germline loops: CDR1 MRHNA, CDR2 SNTAGT. CDR3 length: 17 residues. J gave up 1 base and V 0 bases, and 6 bases lay outside the gene matches. The CDR3, as DNA: TGTGCCAGCAGTGACTCCCGGTACGGGAGGTCCTACAATGAGCAGTTCTTC. It is translated as CASSDSRYGRSYNEQFF.

This clone was detected only a few times. The CDR3 nucleotides read TGTGCCAGCAGCTCTACAGGGAACTACGAGCAGTACTTC. This translates into CASSSTGNYEQYF. The J gene is TRBJ2-7, the V gene TRBV2, with D maybe TRBD1 (6 bases). The CDR3 spans 13 residues. The germline gives CDR1 SNHLY, CDR2 FYNNEI. Trimming took 6 bases from V and 3 from J, leaving 12 bases between them.

The chain uses TRBV2 and TRBJ2-2, with D possibly being TRBD1 (6 bases). The CDR3 consists of 15 residues. V was cut by 7 bases and J by 1 base, with 13 bases left in between. Germline CDR1 SNHLY, CDR2 FYNNEI. CDR3 loop: CASNTGTRNTGELFF. CDR3 bases: TGTGCCAGCAATACCGGGACAAGGAACACCGGGGAGCTGTTTTTT.